The present TCR beta chain was sequenced within a study of blood T cell repertoires in COVID-19 (dated by TCRdb to between 2020 and 2021). Turning to the overall study: Samples from collaborators originated in the United States, Italy and Spain and spanned both the acute and convalescent phases of COVID-19. The prospective study material was composed of cDNA or gDNA derived from T cells, B-cell-depleted T cells, or PBMCs. The dataset comprised deeply sampled blood TCRbeta repertoires from subjects exposed to, actively infected with, or recovered from COVID-19. The repertoires were released in a freely available public database meant as a resource for research on the immune response to SARS-CoV-2. Samples were obtained from the ongoing ImmuneRACE study (first 160 participants) and from 950 to 1,500 subjects provided by 6 global collaborators. The sample metadata nearly always contained a de-identified subject ID, COVID-19 status, age in years and sex. Where HLA class I and class II types were available, the types were taken from metadata supplied by the sample provider, not from assay-based typing. What the research found in general, with its limitations: The amount of clinical and demographic metadata varied by source and participant and was provided uncurated.

The immunoSEQ Assay, a bias-controlled multiplex PCR, was used to amplify TCRbeta CDR3 regions from genomic DNA. The original methods were these. The number of nucleated cells in each sample was estimated by amplification of reference gene primers within the assay. To quantify the absolute abundance of each unique TCRbeta CDR3 rearrangement, sequence reads were collapsed and filtered. For each sample, productive Simpson clonality was calculated as the square root of Simpson's diversity index across productive rearrangements. The clones in this table, taken by TCRdb from immuneACCESS, are in-frame only. Not every clone is retained; where verified, under half of the shortfall comes from an unresolved V gene, and the cause of the rest is unknown. Clonal size and the V and J genes are those of that table, whereas D and trimming came from the DNA. This sample gives about 300,000 clones in total; 85% of them show up just once. The ten most abundant clones make up 10% to 15% of the sample.

The collaborating institutions used their own protocols to collect whole blood in K2EDTA tubes. For TCRbeta analysis, collaborators shipped samples as frozen whole blood, isolated PBMCs, or DNA extracted from either of those sample types. The V end gives up 4 bases and the J end 1 base, leaving 12 bases in the junction not matched to a gene. From a lookup of the germline V gene, CDR1 and CDR2 are KGHSH and LQKENI. The CDR3, cysteine through phenylalanine, is 18 amino acids long. Left in the record is the CDR3 DNA by itself, 54 bases read in frame from the first base. About this clone: The antigen this receptor binds is unknown. The record has no base qualities; no much larger clone is one base away.

The TCR was taken from a human donor in a cohort sampled during active COVID-19. The chain is made from TRBV18 and TRBJ2-1, with 8 central nucleotides matching TRBD2. The material sequenced was peripheral blood. Here is the DNA: TGTGCCAGCTCACATCAAACCCCTAGCGGGTTATCCTACAATGAGCAGTTCTTC. This codes for CASSHQTPSGLSYNEQFF.